Listed here are 10 T cell receptor beta chains from one sample, sequenced in a study of blood T cell repertoires in COVID-19. Produced via immunoSEQ multiplex PCR; TCRdb's table is partial and in-frame only. This sample has 110,000 to 150,000 clones, with roughly 85% found just once. Sequenced sample: PBMCs or T cells enriched from blood (not recorded which). The receptors shown here come from a middle-aged man who had recovered from COVID-19.

The chain carries TRBV20-1 and TRBJ2-2; 7 nucleotides match TRBD1. This CDR3 contains 14 residues. V was clipped by 3 bases and J by 4 bases; unmatched bases: 5. Germline CDR1 and CDR2: DFQATT and SNEGSKA (reference sequence). The CDR3 reads CSASNRGGTGELFF. The DNA for the CDR3 is TGCAGTGCTAGTAACAGGGGCGGCACCGGGGAGCTGTTTTTT.

CDR3 sequence (DNA): TGTGCCAGCAGTTTAGATGGCAGGGGGACGGGAAACACCATATATTTT. This encodes CASSLDGRGTGNTIYF. This rearrangement joins TRBV28 to TRBJ1-3; TRBD1 agrees at 7 bases. The germline V gene encodes CDR1 MDHEN and CDR2 SYDVKM. The CDR3 totals 16 residues. V shed 2 bases, J shed 4 bases, and the junction held 8 bases outside the gene matches.

This clone showed up just a few times. The chain couples TRBV18 to TRBJ2-1; maybe TRBD2 (6 bases). CDR1 and CDR2 (germline): KGHSH, LQKENI. Between the trimmed V and J ends, which lost 6 bases and 3 bases, there was a span of 18 bases. The CDR3 is 16 amino acids. In nucleotides, the CDR3 is TGTGCCAGCTCGGAAATGGGGGGACCCTACTACAATGAGCAGTTCTTC. Translating it yields CASSEMGGPYYNEQFF.

This chain uses TRBV5-4 with TRBJ1-6; D ambiguous. V lost 3 bases and J 9 bases, leaving 19 bases between the germline ends. This CDR3 is 16 amino acids long. CDR1 and CDR2 from the germline V gene are SGHNT and YYREEE (reference sequence). Written as DNA, the CDR3 is TGTGCCAGCAGCTCCCGTGCTAGTGGCACTCGTTCACCCCTCCACTTT. Its translation is CASSSRASGTRSPLHF.

The chain combines TRBV18 with TRBJ2-7; 7 bases agree with TRBD1. V lost 1 base, J lost 2 bases, and 8 bases stayed unmatched. Germline V CDR1 and CDR2: KGHSH, LQKENI. There are 16 residues in the CDR3. The CDR3, as DNA: TGTGCCAGCTCACCACTAGGGGGCCCGGGGACCTACGAGCAGTACTTC. Translated: CASSPLGGPGTYEQYF.

The chain joins TRBV7-9 to TRBJ1-1; the match to TRBD1 covers 8 bases. V was pared by 0 bases and J by 3 bases, with 6 bases of the junction left unmatched. Germline V CDR1 and CDR2: SEHNR, FQNEAQ (reference sequence). The CDR3 length is 16 residues. The CDR3 DNA is TGTGCCAGCAGCTTAGCGTTGACAGGGGTGGACACTGAAGCTTTCTTT. Translating gives CASSLALTGVDTEAFF.

The CDR3 nucleotides read TGTGCCAGCAGCCAAGATCGAGAGAGGGGGCTAAGAGGCTATGGCTACACCTTC. This sequence encodes CASSQDRERGLRGYGYTF. The chain couples TRBV3-1 (or the pseudogene TRBV3-2) to TRBJ1-2, with 7 bases lining up with TRBD1. There are 18 residues in the CDR3. Germline lookup yields CDR1 LGHDT and CDR2 YNNKEL (reference sequence). Trimming cost V 0 bases and J 4 bases; bases outside gene matches: 14.

The CDR3 nucleotides are TGTGCCAGCAGTACAACAGGGGTCGGTTCACCCCTCCACTTT. Protein sequence: CASSTTGVGSPLHF. V and J are TRBV25-1 and TRBJ1-6; TRBD1 matches 7 bases. With V trimmed by 5 bases and J by 9 bases, 7 bases remained unmatched. The germline V gene has CDR1 MGHDK and CDR2 SYGVNS. The CDR3 spans 14 residues.

The chain has TRBV19 and TRBJ1-4; TRBD1 matches 7 bases. Germline V gene sequence: CDR1 LNHDA, CDR2 SQIVND (reference sequence). Unmatched junction bases numbered 6, after V lost 2 bases and J lost 3 bases. The CDR3 runs to 16 residues. The CDR3 loop reads CASSIIPGTANEKLFF. CDR3 sequence (DNA): TGTGCCAGTAGTATAATCCCCGGGACAGCTAATGAAAAACTGTTTTTT.

This clone was recorded once. V usage is TRBV28 and J usage is TRBJ1-2, with 9 bases matching TRBD1. Germline CDR1 reads MDHEN; CDR2 reads SYDVKM. The CDR3 totals 12 residues. The V segment lost 9 bases and the J segment 6 bases; nucleotides outside the gene matches: 5. The CDR3 here is CARWDRVDGYTF. The CDR3, as DNA: TGTGCCAGGTGGGACAGGGTTGATGGCTACACCTTC.